The source of this T cell receptor (beta chain) is a study of blood T cell repertoires in COVID-19. As for the study in general: The origin of the acute and convalescent COVID-19 samples was the United States, Italy and Spain. Sample material is recorded as cDNA or gDNA derived from T cells, B-cell-depleted T cells, or PBMCs.

How the authors handled the data: Reference gene primer amplification yielded estimated nucleated cell counts. Assay used: immunoSEQ multiplex PCR; TCRdb lists only in-frame clones, some missing. The DNA was the basis for D and trimming; V, J and clone size are from that table. The sample records over 200,000 clones, approximately 86% being singletons. The CDR3 totals 13 residues. V lost 10 bases, J lost 4 bases, and 10 bases lay in between. Germline loops: CDR1 KGHDR, CDR2 SFDVKD. The sequence was collected from a middle-aged man with acute or convalescent COVID-19. Input material: peripheral blood. The chain joins TRBV24-1 to TRBJ2-6; maybe TRBD2 (5 bases). CDR3 coding DNA: TGTGCCACAATGGGAGCCGGGGCCAACGTCCTGACTTTC. Translating gives CATMGAGANVLTF.